The 17 T cell receptor beta chains below all came from one sample that was sequenced in a study of T cells in tuberculosis. Time point in this sample: new active TB diagnosis, blood taken before or within 7 days of starting treatment. Sequencing used immunoSEQ multiplex PCR; TCRdb keeps in-frame clones, though not all of them. In the table there are tens of thousands of clones, under 95% of which are singletons. Here the sequenced sample was PBMCs, taken at tuberculosis diagnosis. The source of these receptors is an adult with tuberculosis. Some clones in this sample may be carry-over from other donors' samples.

V usage is TRBV5-1 and J usage is TRBJ1-5; 11 bases map to TRBD1. With 2 bases clipped from V and 5 bases from J, the junction kept 3 bases outside the gene matches. The CDR3 totals 15 residues. Germline CDR1 reads SGHRS; CDR2 reads YFSETQ. CDR3 nucleotide sequence: TGCGCCAGCAGCTTTGGGGACAGGGGGGATCAGCCCCAGCATTTT. Its protein product is CASSFGDRGDQPQHF.

The chain couples TRBV27 to TRBJ2-7, with D perhaps matching TRBD1 (6 bases). CDR3 size: 13 residues. Looked up from germline, CDR1 is MNHEY and CDR2 is SMNVEV (reference sequence). The V end was cut by 7 bases, the J end by 5 bases, with 15 bases between. CDR3 DNA sequence: TGTGCCAGCACCCCCAGGGGTAGAAACGAGCAGTACTTC. This sequence encodes CASTPRGRNEQYF.

V usage is TRBV19 and J usage is TRBJ1-2; D is uncertain. CDR1 is LNHDA, CDR2 SQIVND, per germline (reference sequence). Trimming shortened V by 7 bases and J by 4 bases, and 16 bases separated the two germline ends. The length of the CDR3 is 14 residues. CDR3 DNA sequence: TGTGCCAGTAAAAGAGTTGGAGGGCCCTATGGCTACACCTTC. Protein sequence: CASKRVGGPYGYTF.

The chain has TRBV7-3 and TRBJ2-1, with TRBD1 matching over 10 bases. The CDR3 sequence is 13 residues long. Trimming removed 4 bases from V and 8 bases from J; junction bases left unmatched: 2. CDR1 is SGHTA, CDR2 FQGTGA, per germline. The CDR3 DNA reads TGTGCCAGCAGCTCGACAGGGGGCCATGAGCAGTTCTTC. Protein product: CASSSTGGHEQFF.

The genes are TRBV29-1 and TRBJ2-7; 8 nucleotides align to TRBD1. The V segment lost 7 bases and the J segment 0 bases; nucleotides outside the gene matches: 5. Germline values: CDR1 SQVTM, CDR2 ANQGSEA. The CDR3 has 13 amino acids. The CDR3: CSAGTGLSYEQYF. CDR3 coding DNA: TGCAGCGCCGGGACAGGCCTCTCCTACGAGCAGTACTTC.

V gene TRBV6-1 combines with J gene TRBJ1-2; 11 bases line up with TRBD1. Germline values: CDR1 MNHNS, CDR2 SASEGT. V dropped 8 bases and J dropped 7; count of bases not matched to a gene: 9. CDR3 size: 14 residues. For the CDR3, the DNA is TGTGCCAGCGCCCGGGACAGGGGGGACGGTGGCTACACCTTC. Residues: CASARDRGDGGYTF.

CDR3 amino acids: CASIMRRNSYEQYF. The CDR3 nucleotides read TGTGCCAGCATTATGAGGAGGAACTCCTACGAGCAGTACTTC. The chain has TRBV2 and TRBJ2-7; a weak D match, TRBD2 (5 bases). CDR1 and CDR2 from the germline V gene are SNHLY and FYNNEI. V was pared by 7 bases and J by 0 bases, with 13 bases between. The CDR3 sequence is 14 residues long. Full variable domain (remainder filled in from reference TRBV2 and TRBJ2-7): EPEVTQTPSHQVTQMGQEVILRCVPISNHLYFYWYRQILGQKVEFLVSFYNNEISEKSEIFDDQFSVERPDGSNFTLKIRSTKLEDSAMYFCASIMRRNSYEQYFGPGTRLTVT.

The J gene is TRBJ1-2, the V gene TRBV27; TRBD1 aligns across 8 bases. V was clipped by 3 bases and J by 5 bases; unmatched bases: 8. The germline V gene has CDR1 MNHEY and CDR2 SMNVEV (reference sequence). CDR3 size: 15 residues. CDR3 DNA: TGTGCCAGCAGTTTCGCTCCAGGGGGCGGGTATGGCTACACCTTC. This codes for CASSFAPGGGYGYTF.

The J gene is TRBJ2-5, the V gene TRBV5-1; the D gene is possibly TRBD1 (5 bases). The germline CDR1 and CDR2 sequences are SGHRS and YFSETQ. The CDR3 is 15 residues long. The V gene lost 2 bases and the J gene lost 0 bases, with 11 bases spanning the gap. CDR3 loop: CASSFTPTDQETQYF. CDR3 nucleotide sequence: TGCGCCAGCAGCTTTACGCCGACAGACCAAGAGACCCAGTACTTC. Looking up the rest from reference TRBV5-1 and TRBJ2-5 gives the full variable domain: KAGVTQTPRYLIKTRGQQVTLSCSPISGHRSVSWYQQTPGQGLQFLFEYFSETQRNKGNFPGRFSGRQFSNSRSEMNVSTLELGDSALYLCASSFTPTDQETQYFGPGTRLLVL.

This rearrangement joins TRBV6-1 to TRBJ2-7; maybe TRBD1 (6 bases). V gave up 8 bases and J gave up 2 bases, with 19 bases separating them. The CDR3 runs 15 residues. Per germline, CDR1 MNHNS and CDR2 SASEGT. The CDR3 sequence: CASFLKGHITYEQYF. The CDR3 DNA follows: TGTGCCAGCTTCCTCAAGGGACACATCACCTACGAGCAGTACTTC.

This chain joins TRBV6-5 and TRBJ1-1, with TRBD1 as a possible D gene (6 bases). Between the trimmed V and J ends, which lost 10 bases and 4 bases, there was a span of 19 bases. The germline V gene has CDR1 MNHEY and CDR2 SVGAGI. The CDR3 extends over 14 amino acids. The DNA for the CDR3 is TGTGCCACCCACAGGGACCCGGGTGGCACTGAAGCTTTCTTT. This gives the protein CATHRDPGGTEAFF.

This clone was recorded once. V usage is TRBV13 and J usage is TRBJ2-3; 11 positions match TRBD2. Germline CDR1 PRHDT, CDR2 FYEKMQ (reference sequence). Trimming took 3 bases from V and 1 from J; bases not matched to a gene: 12. CDR3 length: 19 residues. The DNA for the CDR3 is TGTGCCAGCAGCTTCGCCGGACTAGCGGGTGGAGGACGCACAGATACGCAGTATTTT. Its translation is CASSFAGLAGGGRTDTQYF.

This clone was found once. The V and J genes are TRBV11-2 and TRBJ2-7; 7 bases match TRBD1. From germline, CDR1 is SGHAT and CDR2 FQNNGV. CDR3 length equals 13 residues. The trim removed 5 bases at V and 3 bases at J, leaving 4 bases unmatched. CDR3 amino acids: CASSVRDSYEQYF. CDR3 nucleotide sequence: TGTGCCAGCAGCGTACGGGACAGCTACGAGCAGTACTTC.

This chain's CDR3 is CASSQDHTGITEAFF. The CDR3 DNA sequence: TGTGCCAGCAGCCAAGATCATACAGGGATAACTGAAGCTTTCTTT. The rearrangement joins TRBV4-2 to TRBJ1-1; possible D gene TRBD1, 6 bases. Germline loops: CDR1 LGHNA, CDR2 YNFKEQ. Trimming pared 0 bases from V and 5 bases from J, leaving 13 bases between. The CDR3 is 15 amino acids.

The CDR3 region is CASRLEGWDYGYTF. The CDR3 DNA sequence: TGTGCCAGCCGCCTAGAGGGATGGGACTATGGCTACACCTTC. This chain links TRBV6-6 with TRBJ1-2, with D hard to call. Germline CDR1 MNHNY, CDR2 SVGAGI (reference sequence). The CDR3 has 14 residues. V lost 8 bases and J lost 3, with 16 bases in between.

The rearrangement uses TRBV6-6 and TRBJ1-6; D possibly corresponds to TRBD1 (6 bases). The length of the CDR3 is 14 residues. CDR1 MNHNY and CDR2 SVGAGI come from the germline V gene (reference sequence). V lost 0 bases, J lost 6 bases, and 6 bases lay in between. The CDR3: CASSYSGANSPLHF. The CDR3 DNA follows: TGTGCCAGCAGTTACTCGGGGGCTAATTCACCCCTCCACTTT.

The V and J genes are TRBV7-8 and TRBJ1-2; a possible D gene is TRBD1 (5 bases). V shed 3 bases and J shed 1 base, with 15 bases lying between them. The CDR3 has 16 residues. Germline V gene lookup returns CDR1 SGHVS and CDR2 FQNEAQ. CDR3 DNA sequence: TGTGCCAGCAGCTTCCCTAGTGACAGATTTAACTATGGCTACACCTTC. Protein sequence: CASSFPSDRFNYGYTF.